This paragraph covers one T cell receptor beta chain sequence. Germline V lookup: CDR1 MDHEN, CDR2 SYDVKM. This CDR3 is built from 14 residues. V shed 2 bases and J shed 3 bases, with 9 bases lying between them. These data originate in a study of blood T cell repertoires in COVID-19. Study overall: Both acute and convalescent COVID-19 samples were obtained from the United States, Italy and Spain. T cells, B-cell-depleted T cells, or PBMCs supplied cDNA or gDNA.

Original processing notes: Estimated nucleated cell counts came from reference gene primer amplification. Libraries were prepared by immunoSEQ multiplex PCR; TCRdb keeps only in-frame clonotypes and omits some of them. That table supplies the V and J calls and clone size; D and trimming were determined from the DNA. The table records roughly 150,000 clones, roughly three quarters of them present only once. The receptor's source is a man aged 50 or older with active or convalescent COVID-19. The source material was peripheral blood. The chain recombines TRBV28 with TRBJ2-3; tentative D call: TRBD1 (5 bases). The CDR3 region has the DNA TGTGCCAGCAGTTTAAAGGGGAAGACAGATACGCAGTATTTT. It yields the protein CASSLKGKTDTQYF.